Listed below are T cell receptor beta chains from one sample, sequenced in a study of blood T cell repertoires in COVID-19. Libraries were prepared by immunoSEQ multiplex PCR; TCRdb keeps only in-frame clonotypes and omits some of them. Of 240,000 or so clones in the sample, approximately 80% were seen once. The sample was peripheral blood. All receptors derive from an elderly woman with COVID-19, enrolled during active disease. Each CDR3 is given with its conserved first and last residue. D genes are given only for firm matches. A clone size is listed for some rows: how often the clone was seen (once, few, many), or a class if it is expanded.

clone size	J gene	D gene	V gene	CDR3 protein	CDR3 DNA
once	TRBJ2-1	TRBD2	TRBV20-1	CSASPRAGSRFF	TGCAGTGCTAGTCCGAGAGCGGGATCTCGGTTCTTC
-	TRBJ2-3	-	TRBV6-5	CASSYSSLSTDTQYF	TGTGCCAGCAGTTACTCGAGCCTAAGCACAGATACGCAGTATTTT
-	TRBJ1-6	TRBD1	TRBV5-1	CASSLEGQGASAYNSPLHF	TGCGCCAGCAGCTTGGAGGGACAGGGGGCCAGCGCCTATAATTCACCCCTCCACTTT
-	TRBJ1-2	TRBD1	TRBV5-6	CASSMGQGSYGYTF	TGTGCCAGCAGCATGGGACAGGGATCCTATGGCTACACCTTC
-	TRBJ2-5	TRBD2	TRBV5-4	CASSSGGSQETQYF	TGTGCCAGCAGCTCGGGGGGAAGCCAAGAGACCCAGTACTTC
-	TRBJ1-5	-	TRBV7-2	CASSLEASRGNQPQHF	TGTGCCAGCAGCTTAGAGGCCTCCCGGGGCAATCAGCCCCAGCATTTT
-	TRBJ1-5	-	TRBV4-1	CASSQESGVGNQPQHF	TGCGCCAGCAGCCAAGAATCGGGGGTTGGCAATCAGCCCCAGCATTTT
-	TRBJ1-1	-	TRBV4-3	CASSQESGDTEAFF	TGCGCCAGCAGCCAAGAATCGGGGGACACTGAAGCTTTCTTT
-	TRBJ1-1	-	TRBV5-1	CASSLGAGVNTEAFF	TGCGCCAGCAGCTTGGGTGCAGGGGTGAACACTGAAGCTTTCTTT
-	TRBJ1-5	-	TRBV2	CASSRGRSNQPQHF	TGTGCCAGCAGCCGGGGGAGGAGCAATCAGCCCCAGCATTTT
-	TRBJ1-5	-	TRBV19	CASSTRGQPQHF	TGTGCCAGTAGTACCAGGGGTCAGCCCCAGCATTTT
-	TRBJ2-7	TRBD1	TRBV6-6	CARGTGGEQYF	TGTGCCCGCGGGACAGGGGGCGAGCAGTACTTC
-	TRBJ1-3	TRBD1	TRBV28	CASSSGTGGPFTSGNTIYF	TGTGCCAGCAGTTCCGGGACAGGGGGCCCCTTCACCTCTGGAAACACCATATATTTT
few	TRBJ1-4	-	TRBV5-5	CASSSPHRYGNEKLFF	TGTGCCAGCAGCTCCCCCCACCGCTACGGTAATGAAAAACTGTTTTTT
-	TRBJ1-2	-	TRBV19	CASIDTLGYGYTF	TGTGCCAGTATCGACACCTTAGGCTATGGCTACACCTTC
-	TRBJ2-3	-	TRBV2	CASSREMSTDTQYF	TGTGCCAGCAGCAGGGAAATGAGCACAGATACGCAGTATTTT
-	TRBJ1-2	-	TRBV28	CAGGGLTGYTF	TGTGCCGGGGGAGGGCTCACGGGCTACACCTTC
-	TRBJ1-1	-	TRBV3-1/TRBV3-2	CASSQGDRGAHTEAFF	TGTGCCAGCAGCCAAGGGGACCGGGGGGCCCACACTGAAGCTTTCTTT
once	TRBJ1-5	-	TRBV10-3	CAISESSGPQHF	TGTGCCATCAGTGAGTCTTCGGGACCCCAGCATTTT
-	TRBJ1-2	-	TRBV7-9	CASSLPGTSFYGYTF	TGTGCCAGCAGCTTACCGGGGACTTCGTTCTATGGCTACACCTTC
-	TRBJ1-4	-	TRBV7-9	CASSLTRDEKLFF	TGTGCCAGCAGCTTAACCAGGGATGAAAAACTGTTTTTT
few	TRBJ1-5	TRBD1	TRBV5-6	CASSLGTGRGNQPQHF	TGTGCCAGCAGCCTAGGGACAGGGAGAGGCAATCAGCCCCAGCATTTT
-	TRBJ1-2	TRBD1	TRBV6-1	CASSQGQNYGYTF	TGTGCCAGCAGCCAGGGACAGAACTATGGCTACACCTTC
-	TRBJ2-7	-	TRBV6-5	CASSYSGGIKIGEQYF	TGTGCCAGCAGTTACTCCGGGGGTATTAAGATCGGCGAGCAGTACTTC
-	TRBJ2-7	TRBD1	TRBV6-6	CASSSDRDSYEQYF	TGTGCCAGCAGTTCGGACAGGGACTCCTACGAGCAGTACTTC
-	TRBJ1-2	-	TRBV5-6	CASSVGGGYTF	TGTGCCAGCAGCGTCGGCGGGGGCTACACCTTC
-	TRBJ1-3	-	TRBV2	CASRADSGNTIYF	TGTGCCAGCAGGGCGGACTCTGGAAACACCATATATTTT
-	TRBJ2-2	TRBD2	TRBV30	CAWRSAGGTGELFF	TGTGCCTGGAGGAGCGCGGGAGGAACCGGGGAGCTGTTTTTT
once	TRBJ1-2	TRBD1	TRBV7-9	CASSRSGQGAYGYTF	TGTGCCAGCAGCCGATCGGGACAGGGGGCCTATGGCTACACCTTC
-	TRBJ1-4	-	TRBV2	CASSESRGKLFF	TGTGCCAGCAGTGAGTCCAGGGGTAAACTGTTTTTT
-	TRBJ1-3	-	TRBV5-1	CASSPGPGNTIYF	TGCGCCAGCAGTCCAGGGCCCGGAAACACCATATATTTT
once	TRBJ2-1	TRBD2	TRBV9	CASSARLAGGDEQFF	TGTGCCAGCAGCGCCCGACTAGCGGGAGGCGATGAGCAGTTCTTC
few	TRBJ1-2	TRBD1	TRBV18	CASSPDRVYGYTF	TGTGCCAGCTCACCGGACAGGGTCTATGGCTACACCTTC
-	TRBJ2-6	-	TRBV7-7	CASSPAGANVLTF	TGTGCTAGCAGCCCTGCTGGGGCCAACGTCCTGACTTTC
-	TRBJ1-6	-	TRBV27	CASSLSPNLLALHF	TGTGCCAGCAGTTTATCGCCTAATCTATTGGCCCTCCACTTT
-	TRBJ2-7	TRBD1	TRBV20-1	CSASRIYTGATYEQYF	TGCAGTGCTAGTCGAATTTACACAGGGGCTACCTACGAGCAGTACTTC
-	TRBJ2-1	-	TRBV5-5	CASTLGGSRGHYNEQFF	TGTGCCAGCACTCTTGGGGGAAGCAGGGGCCACTACAATGAGCAGTTCTTC
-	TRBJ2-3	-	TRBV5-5	CASSLLRQTTDTQYF	TGTGCCAGCAGCTTGCTGAGACAGACCACAGATACGCAGTATTTT
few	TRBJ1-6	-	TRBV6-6	CASSSGDSYNSPLHF	TGTGCCAGCAGTTCCGGGGACTCCTATAATTCACCCCTCCACTTT
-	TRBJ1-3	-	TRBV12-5	CASGLSGNGNTIYF	TGTGCTAGTGGTTTGTCAGGGAACGGAAACACCATATATTTT
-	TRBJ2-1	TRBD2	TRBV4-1	CASSQDRTSGSYNEQFF	TGCGCCAGCAGCCAAGACCGGACTAGCGGGAGCTACAATGAGCAGTTCTTC
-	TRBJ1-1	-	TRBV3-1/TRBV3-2	CASSRRRSGFIGEAFF	TGTGCCAGCAGCCGTAGGAGGTCGGGGTTTATCGGCGAAGCTTTCTTT
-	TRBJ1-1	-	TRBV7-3	CASSLTGRNTEAFF	TGTGCCAGCAGCTTAACCGGGAGGAACACTGAAGCTTTCTTT
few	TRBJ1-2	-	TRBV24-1	CATSDSLYGYTF	TGTGCCACCAGTGATTCCCTCTATGGCTACACCTTC
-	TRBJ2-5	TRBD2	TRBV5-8	CASSFVAGSRQETQYF	TGTGCCAGCAGCTTTGTAGCGGGGTCACGCCAAGAGACCCAGTACTTC
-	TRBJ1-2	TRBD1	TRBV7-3	CASSLGTEYGYTF	TGTGCCAGCAGCTTGGGGACAGAATATGGCTACACCTTC
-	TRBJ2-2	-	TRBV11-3	CASSPSPTRLTGELFF	TGTGCCAGCAGCCCCAGTCCCACCCGTTTGACCGGGGAGCTGTTTTTT